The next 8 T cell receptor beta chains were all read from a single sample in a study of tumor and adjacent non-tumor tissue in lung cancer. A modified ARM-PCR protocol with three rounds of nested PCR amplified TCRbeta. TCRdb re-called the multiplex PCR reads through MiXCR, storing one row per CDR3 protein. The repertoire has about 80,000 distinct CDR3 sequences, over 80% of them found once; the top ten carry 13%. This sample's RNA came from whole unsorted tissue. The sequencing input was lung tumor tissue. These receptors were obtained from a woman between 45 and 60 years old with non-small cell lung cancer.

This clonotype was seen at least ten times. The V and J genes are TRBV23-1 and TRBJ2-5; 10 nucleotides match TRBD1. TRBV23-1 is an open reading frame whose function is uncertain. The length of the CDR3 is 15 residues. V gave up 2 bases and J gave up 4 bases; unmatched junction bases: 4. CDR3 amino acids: CASSQGDRGRETQYF. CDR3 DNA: TGCGCCAGCAGTCAAGGTGACAGGGGGCGAGAGACCCAGTACTTC.

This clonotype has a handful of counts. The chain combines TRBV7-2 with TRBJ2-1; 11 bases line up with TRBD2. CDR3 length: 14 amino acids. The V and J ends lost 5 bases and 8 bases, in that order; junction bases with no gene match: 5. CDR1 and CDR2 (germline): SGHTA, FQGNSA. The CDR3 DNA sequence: TGTGCCAGCAGCGTGGGGGGACTAGCGGATGAGCAGTTCTTC. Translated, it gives CASSVGGLADEQFF.

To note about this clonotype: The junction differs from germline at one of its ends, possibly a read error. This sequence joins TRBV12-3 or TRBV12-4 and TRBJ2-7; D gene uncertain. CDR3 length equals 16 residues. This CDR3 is CASSTRARDLPYKQYF. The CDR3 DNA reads TGTGCCAGCAGTACCCGGGCGAGAGACCTGCCCTACAAGCAGTACTTC.

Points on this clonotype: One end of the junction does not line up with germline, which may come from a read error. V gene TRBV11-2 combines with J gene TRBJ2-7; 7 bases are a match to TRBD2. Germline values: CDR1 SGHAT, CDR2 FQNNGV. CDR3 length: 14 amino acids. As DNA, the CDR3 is TGTGCCAGCAGTTTACTAGCGAGAGGGTACGAGCAGTACTTT. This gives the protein CASSLLARGYEQYF.

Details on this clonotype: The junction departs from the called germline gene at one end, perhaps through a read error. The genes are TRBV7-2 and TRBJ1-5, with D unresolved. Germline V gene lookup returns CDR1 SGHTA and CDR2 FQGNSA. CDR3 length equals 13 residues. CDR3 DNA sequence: TGTGCCAGCAACTTAGACGTAAATCAGCCCCAACATTTT. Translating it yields CASNLDVNQPQHF.

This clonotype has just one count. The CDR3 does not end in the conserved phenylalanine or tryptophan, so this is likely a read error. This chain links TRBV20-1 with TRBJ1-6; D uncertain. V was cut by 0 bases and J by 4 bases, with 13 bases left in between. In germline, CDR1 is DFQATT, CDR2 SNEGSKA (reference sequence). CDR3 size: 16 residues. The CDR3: CSARDKSEAYNSPLHI. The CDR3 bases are TGCAGTGCTAGAGATAAATCAGAGGCATATAATTCACCCCTCCACATT.

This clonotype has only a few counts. The CDR3 region is CASSYSAGGNTGELFF. The CDR3, as DNA: TGTGCCAGCAGCTACTCGGCTGGCGGAAACACCGGGGAGCTGTTTTTT. The chain uses TRBV9 and TRBJ2-2; D call uncertain. V lost 4 bases, J lost 2 bases, and 15 bases lay in between. The CDR3 runs to 16 residues. In germline, CDR1 is SGDLS, CDR2 YYNGEE. The complete variable domain, with remaining parts taken from reference TRBV9 and TRBJ2-2, reads DSGVTQTPKHLITATGQRVTLRCSPRSGDLSVYWYQQSLDQGLQFLIQYYNGEERAKGNILERFSAQQFPDLHSELNLSSLELGDSALYFCASSYSAGGNTGELFFGEGSRLTVL.

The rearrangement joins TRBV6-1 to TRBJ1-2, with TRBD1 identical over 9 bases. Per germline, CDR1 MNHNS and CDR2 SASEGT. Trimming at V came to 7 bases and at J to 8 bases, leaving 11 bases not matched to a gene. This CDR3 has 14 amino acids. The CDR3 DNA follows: TGTGCCAGCACGCAGGACAGGGGAGCCCGCGGCTACACCTTC. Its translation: CASTQDRGARGYTF.